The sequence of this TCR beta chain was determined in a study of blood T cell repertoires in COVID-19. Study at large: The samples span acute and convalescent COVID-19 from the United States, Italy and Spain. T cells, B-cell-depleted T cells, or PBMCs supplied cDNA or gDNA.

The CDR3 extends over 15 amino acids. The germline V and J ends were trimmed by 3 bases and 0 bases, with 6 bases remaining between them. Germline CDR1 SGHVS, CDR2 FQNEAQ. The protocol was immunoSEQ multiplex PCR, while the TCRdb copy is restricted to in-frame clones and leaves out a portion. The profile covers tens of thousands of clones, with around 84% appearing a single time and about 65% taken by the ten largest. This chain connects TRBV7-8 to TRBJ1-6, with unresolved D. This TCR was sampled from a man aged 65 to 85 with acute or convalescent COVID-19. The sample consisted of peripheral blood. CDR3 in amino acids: CASSLESSYNSPLHF. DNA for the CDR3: TGTGCCAGCAGCTTGGAGAGCTCCTATAATTCACCCCTCCACTTT.